This T cell receptor beta chain comes out of a study of T cells in Graves' hyperthyroidism and ophthalmopathy. In its sample, this clonotype was seen a few times. Its matching antigen is unknown. Germline CDR1 is LNHNV and CDR2 is YYDKDF (reference sequence). V was clipped by 0 bases and J by 1 base, with 9 bases between them. The CDR3 runs to 15 residues. TCR beta CDR3 sequences were amplified from RNA transcripts. TCR CDR3 underwent first-round RT-PCR with the HTBI primer set. TCRdb re-derived calls from the multiplex PCR reads in MiXCR, one entry per CDR3 protein. The sample holds roughly 510,000 distinct CDR3 sequences, 40% to 55% seen once. Study-wide results and limits: Ophthalmopathy, which appeared later, was predicted by the model a median 6.5 months before onset.

This sequence was found in an adult woman with Graves' disease, either hyperthyroidism or ophthalmopathy (not recorded which). The J gene is TRBJ1-1, the V gene TRBV15; D gene uncertain. Sequenced sample: peripheral blood or thyroid tissue (not recorded which). In DNA, the CDR3 is TGTGCCACCAGCAGAGATCGGGCCGCGAACACTGAAGCTTTCTTT. Translation: CATSRDRAANTEAFF.